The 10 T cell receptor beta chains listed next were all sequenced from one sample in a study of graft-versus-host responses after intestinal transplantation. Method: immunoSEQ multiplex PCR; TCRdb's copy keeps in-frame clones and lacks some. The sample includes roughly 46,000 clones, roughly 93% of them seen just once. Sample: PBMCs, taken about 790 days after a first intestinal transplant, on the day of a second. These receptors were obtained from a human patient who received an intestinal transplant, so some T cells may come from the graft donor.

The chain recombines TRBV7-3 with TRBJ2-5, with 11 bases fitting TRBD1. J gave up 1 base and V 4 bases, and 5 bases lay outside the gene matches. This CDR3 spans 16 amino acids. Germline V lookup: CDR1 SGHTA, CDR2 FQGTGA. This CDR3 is CASSSPGTGGQETQYF. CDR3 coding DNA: TGTGCCAGCAGCTCCCCCGGGACAGGGGGCCAAGAGACCCAGTACTTC.

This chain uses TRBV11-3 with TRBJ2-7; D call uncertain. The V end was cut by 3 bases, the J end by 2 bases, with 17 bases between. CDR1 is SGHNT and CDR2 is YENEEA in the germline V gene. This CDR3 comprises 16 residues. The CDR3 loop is CASSLFGSPTPYEQYF. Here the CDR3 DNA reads TGTGCCAGCAGCTTGTTCGGTTCACCGACCCCCTACGAGCAGTACTTC.

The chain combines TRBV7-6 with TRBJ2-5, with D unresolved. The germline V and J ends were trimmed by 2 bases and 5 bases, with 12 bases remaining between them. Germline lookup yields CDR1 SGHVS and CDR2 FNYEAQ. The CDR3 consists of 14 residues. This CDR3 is CASSLKTSWETQYF. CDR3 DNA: TGTGCCAGCAGCTTAAAAACCTCCTGGGAGACCCAGTACTTC.

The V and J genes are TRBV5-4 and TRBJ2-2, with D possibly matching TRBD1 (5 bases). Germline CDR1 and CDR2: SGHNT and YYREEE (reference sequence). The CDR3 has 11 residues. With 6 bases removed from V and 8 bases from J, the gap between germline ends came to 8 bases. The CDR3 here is CASIGAGELFF. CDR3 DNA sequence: TGTGCCAGCATAGGGGCAGGGGAGCTGTTTTTT. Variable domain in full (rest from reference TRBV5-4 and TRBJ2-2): ETGVTQSPTHLIKTRGQQVTLRCSSQSGHNTVSWYQQALGQGPQFIFQYYREEENGRGNFPPRFSGLQFPNYSSELNVNALELDDSALYLCASIGAGELFFGEGSRLTVL.

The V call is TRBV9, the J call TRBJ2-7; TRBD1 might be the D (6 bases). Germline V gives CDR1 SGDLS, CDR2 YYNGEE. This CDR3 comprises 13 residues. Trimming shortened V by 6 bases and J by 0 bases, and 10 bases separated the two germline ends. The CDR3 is CASNQGSSYEQYF. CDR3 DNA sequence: TGTGCCAGCAACCAGGGGAGCTCCTACGAGCAGTACTTC. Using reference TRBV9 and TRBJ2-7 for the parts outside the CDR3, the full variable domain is DSGVTQTPKHLITATGQRVTLRCSPRSGDLSVYWYQQSLDQGLQFLIQYYNGEERAKGNILERFSAQQFPDLHSELNLSSLELGDSALYFCASNQGSSYEQYFGPGTRLTVT.

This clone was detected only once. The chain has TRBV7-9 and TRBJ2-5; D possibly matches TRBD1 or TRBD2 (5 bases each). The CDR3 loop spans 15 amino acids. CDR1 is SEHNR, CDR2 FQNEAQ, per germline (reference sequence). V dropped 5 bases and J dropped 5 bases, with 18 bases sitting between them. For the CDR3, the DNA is TGTGCCAGCAGCAACCTCGGGGCCCAACGGGAGACCCAGTACTTC. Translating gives CASSNLGAQRETQYF. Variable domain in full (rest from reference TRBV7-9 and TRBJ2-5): DTGVSQNPRHKITKRGQNVTFRCDPISEHNRLYWYRQTLGQGPEFLTYFQNEAQLEKSRLLSDRFSAERPKGSFSTLEIQRTEQGDSAMYLCASSNLGAQRETQYFGPGTRLLVL.

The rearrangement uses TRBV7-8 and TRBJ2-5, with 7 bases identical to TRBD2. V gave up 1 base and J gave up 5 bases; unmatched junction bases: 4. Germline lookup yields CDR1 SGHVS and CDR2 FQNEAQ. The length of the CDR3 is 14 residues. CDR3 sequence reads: CASSLGEGLETQYF. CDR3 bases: TGTGCCAGCAGCTTAGGGGAGGGCCTTGAGACCCAGTACTTC.

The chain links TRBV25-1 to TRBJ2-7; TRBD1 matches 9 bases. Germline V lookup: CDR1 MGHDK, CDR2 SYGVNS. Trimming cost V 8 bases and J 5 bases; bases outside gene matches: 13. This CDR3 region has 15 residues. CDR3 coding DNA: TGTGCCAGCCTTTCCCCGCTGGGGACAGGGAACGAGCAGTACTTC. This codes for CASLSPLGTGNEQYF.

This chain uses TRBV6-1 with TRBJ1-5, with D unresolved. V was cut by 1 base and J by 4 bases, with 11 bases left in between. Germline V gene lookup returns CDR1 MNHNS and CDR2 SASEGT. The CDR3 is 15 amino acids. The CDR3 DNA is TGTGCCAGCAGTGAAGGGTGGGGTGCTAATCAGCCCCAGCATTTT. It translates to CASSEGWGANQPQHF.

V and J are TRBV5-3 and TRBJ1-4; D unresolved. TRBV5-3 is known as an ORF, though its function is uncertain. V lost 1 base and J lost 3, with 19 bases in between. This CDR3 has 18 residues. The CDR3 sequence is CARSLLMLDGVPNEKLFF. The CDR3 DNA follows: TGTGCCAGAAGCTTGTTAATGTTGGACGGAGTTCCTAATGAAAAACTGTTTTTT.